This T cell receptor beta chain appears in the sequencing data of a study of T-cell memory formation after mild COVID-19. General study findings and limits: From day 15 to 85, contracting clones were balanced between CD4 and CD8, whereas later expanders leaned toward CD4+. Unconfirmed was the SARS-CoV-2 specificity of second-wave clones that peaked on day 37. Pre-infection memory showed some responding clones, and this suggested that cross-reactive memory joined.

This clonotype turned up a few times. The antigen is unknown. TCRdb re-derived calls from the 5' RACE reads in MiXCR, one entry per CDR3 protein. The repertoire holds about 50,000 distinct CDR3 sequences, with 7.3% as singletons. This CDR3 contains 16 residues. V was clipped by 4 bases and J by 1 base; unmatched bases: 8. Germline lookup yields CDR1 SGHRS and CDR2 YFSETQ. The rearrangement joins TRBV5-1 to TRBJ2-3; TRBD1 aligns across 8 bases. The receptor's source is a man in his late teens or twenties who had mild COVID-19 (a few samples of this study predate the infection). Cell type and time point are not known. Material: PBMCs or a T cell subset sorted from them (not recorded which). The CDR3 DNA is TGCGCCAGCAGCCGAGGACAGGGACCGGGCACAGATACGCAGTATTTT. Amino acid sequence: CASSRGQGPGTDTQYF.